These 14 T cell receptor beta chains were sequenced from one sample in a study of blood T cell repertoires in COVID-19. Assay: immunoSEQ multiplex PCR; the TCRdb copy retains only in-frame clones and omits some. The sample yields about 110,000 clones, around 90% seen once. Sequencing was carried out using peripheral blood. All receptors derive from a human donor in a cohort sampled during active COVID-19.

This clone has just one count. This chain joins TRBV19 and TRBJ1-1; no reliable D call. Germline CDR1 LNHDA, CDR2 SQIVND (reference sequence). The germline V and J ends were trimmed by 5 bases and 4 bases, with 17 bases remaining between them. The CDR3 contains 15 residues. DNA of the CDR3: TGTGCCAGTAGTCCTGTGACTCACACCGGCACTGAAGCTTTCTTT. Translated, it gives CASSPVTHTGTEAFF.

The chain employs TRBV15 and TRBJ2-7; a weak D match, TRBD1 (5 bases). The V end was cut by 5 bases, the J end by 4 bases, with 18 bases between. The CDR3 length is 15 residues. Germline CDR1 is LNHNV and CDR2 is YYDKDF (reference sequence). The CDR3 DNA reads TGTGCCACCAGCTTATACCGCCAGGGCCCTTACGAGCAGTACTTC. Translation gives CATSLYRQGPYEQYF.

The gene calls are TRBV7-9 and TRBJ2-5, with a possible D match to TRBD1 (6 bases). The CDR3 is 15 residues long. Between the trimmed V and J ends, which lost 3 bases and 4 bases, there was a span of 15 bases. From germline, CDR1 is SEHNR and CDR2 FQNEAQ (reference sequence). CDR3 DNA sequence: TGTGCCAGCAGCTTCCGGCAGGGGAGAATAGAGACCCAGTACTTC. It specifies CASSFRQGRIETQYF.

This clone was seen only once. The chain is built from TRBV7-8 and TRBJ2-3, with 8 nucleotides matching TRBD2. J gave up 4 bases and V 1 base, and 10 bases lay outside the gene matches. The CDR3 covers 17 residues. The germline V gene has CDR1 SGHVS and CDR2 FQNEAQ. As DNA, the CDR3 is TGTGCCAGCAGCTTAGTGCGCAGCGGGAGTTACTCAGATACGCAGTATTTT. Residues: CASSLVRSGSYSDTQYF.

This chain joins TRBV4-3 and TRBJ2-7, with D uncertain. With 0 bases removed from V and 1 base from J, the gap between germline ends came to 7 bases. In germline, CDR1 is LGHNA, CDR2 YSLEER. The CDR3 has 14 residues. The CDR3 region is CASSQDWQSYEQYF. The CDR3 coding sequence is TGCGCCAGCAGCCAAGACTGGCAGTCCTACGAGCAGTACTTC.

The chain has TRBV3-1 (or the pseudogene TRBV3-2) and TRBJ2-3; TRBD2 matches at 12 bases. V was pared by 4 bases and J by 2 bases, with 4 bases of the junction left unmatched. Germline V lookup: CDR1 LGHDT, CDR2 YNNKEL (reference sequence). This CDR3 region has 16 residues. Written as DNA, the CDR3 is TGTGCCAGCAGCCTCCGGACTAGCGGGAACACAGATACGCAGTATTTT. It encodes CASSLRTSGNTDTQYF.

This clone appeared a single time. CDR3 protein: CASSPRQGPPFSGNEQFF. DNA of the CDR3: TGTGCCAGCAGCCCGAGACAGGGACCACCATTTTCGGGTAATGAGCAGTTCTTC. The chain joins TRBV11-3 to TRBJ2-1, with 7 bases aligning to TRBD1. The trim removed 5 bases at V and 7 bases at J, leaving 20 bases unmatched. Germline values: CDR1 SGHNT, CDR2 YENEEA. The CDR3 totals 18 residues.

This clone was observed a single time. The chain combines TRBV4-2 with TRBJ2-3; D not certain. V was cut by 0 bases and J by 0 bases, with 16 bases left in between. This CDR3 spans 18 amino acids. Germline V gene sequence: CDR1 LGHNA, CDR2 YNFKEQ. The CDR3: CASSQESWAGTSTDTQYF. The CDR3 DNA is TGTGCCAGCAGCCAAGAAAGTTGGGCAGGTACTAGCACAGATACGCAGTATTTT.

The gene calls are TRBV28 and TRBJ2-3; 8 bases agree with TRBD2. CDR1 is MDHEN, CDR2 SYDVKM, per germline. Unmatched junction bases numbered 9, after V lost 4 bases and J lost 3 bases. The CDR3 is 16 residues long. CDR3 sequence: CASSSPGLAGTDTQYF. CDR3 nucleotides: TGTGCCAGCAGTTCCCCAGGACTAGCTGGGACAGATACGCAGTATTTT.

The chain links TRBV6-1 to TRBJ1-5, with no clear D. The V gene lost 2 bases and the J gene lost 2 bases, with 19 bases spanning the gap. CDR1 and CDR2 (germline): MNHNS, SASEGT. The CDR3 totals 18 residues. The DNA for the CDR3 is TGTGCCAGCAGTGAACGCCGCTTCGATCCCACGGGCAATCAGCCCCAGCATTTT. Translated, it gives CASSERRFDPTGNQPQHF.

This clone has only a few counts. The chain employs TRBV10-3 and TRBJ1-3, with D tentatively TRBD1 (6 bases). The V end lost 3 bases, the J end lost 0 bases, and 12 bases lay between the germline ends. Germline assignment: CDR1 ENHRY and CDR2 SYGVKD. This CDR3 contains 16 residues. Here the CDR3 DNA reads TGTGCCATCAGTGAAATTGGCAGGGGCTCTGGAAACACCATATATTTT. Protein sequence: CAISEIGRGSGNTIYF.

This rearrangement joins TRBV7-9 to TRBJ2-3, with 7 bases identical to TRBD1. This CDR3 has 15 residues. Germline-derived CDR1 and CDR2 are SEHNR and FQNEAQ (reference sequence). V trimming: 5 bases; J trimming: 2 bases; junction bases outside the gene matches: 7. The CDR3 DNA reads TGTGCCAGCAGCCAGGGACAGTCCTTCACAGATACGCAGTATTTT. This encodes CASSQGQSFTDTQYF.

The CDR3 protein is CASSRDVGGSTEAFF. In nucleotides, the CDR3 is TGCGCCAGCAGTCGCGATGTCGGCGGAAGCACTGAAGCTTTCTTT. The chain joins TRBV5-1 to TRBJ1-1; D gene ambiguous. The CDR3 contains 15 residues. The germline CDR1 and CDR2 sequences are SGHRS and YFSETQ. The ends were cut back, 5 bases at V and 4 bases at J, with 18 bases in the middle.

J is TRBJ2-2 and V is TRBV7-9; 9 bases align to TRBD1. J was trimmed by 5 bases and V by 5 bases; bases with no gene match: 9. The CDR3 is made up of 16 amino acids. CDR1 SEHNR and CDR2 FQNEAQ come from the germline V gene (reference sequence). The CDR3 nucleotides are TGTGCCAGCAGCCCGCTTGGACAGGGGATGACCGGGGAGCTGTTTTTT. It specifies CASSPLGQGMTGELFF.